This TCR beta chain came from a study of T-cell reconstitution after alpha-beta-depleted transplantation in children. Findings and caveats of the study: At one year after transplant, newly produced T cells mostly accounted for T-cell counts and diversity. From surviving recipient T cells and thymic progenitors came the high day-60 TCRbeta diversity observed in some patients. Two months or so post-transplant, alpha-beta T cells reportedly derived from several hundred expanded graft clones.

As it was prepared, the TCRbeta library received unique molecular identifiers. TCRdb ran MiXCR on the PCR reads and lists one entry per CDR3 protein. Among about 460,000 distinct CDR3 sequences listed, about 10% were seen once. The germline V gene has CDR1 MNHEY and CDR2 SMNVEV (reference sequence). V lost 10 bases and J 8 bases, leaving 5 bases between the germline ends. This CDR3 contains 8 residues. The sample holds many counts of this clonotype. No antigen is known for it. The sample consisted of PBMCs, taken before TCRalphabeta/CD19-depleted stem cell transplant. This TCR was recovered from a child aged 2-15 years with inherited bone marrow failure, due to receive a stem cell transplant. This chain links TRBV27 with TRBJ2-5; no clear D gene. The CDR3 sequence: CATLTQYF. CDR3 DNA sequence: TGTGCCACTCTTACCCAGTACTTC.